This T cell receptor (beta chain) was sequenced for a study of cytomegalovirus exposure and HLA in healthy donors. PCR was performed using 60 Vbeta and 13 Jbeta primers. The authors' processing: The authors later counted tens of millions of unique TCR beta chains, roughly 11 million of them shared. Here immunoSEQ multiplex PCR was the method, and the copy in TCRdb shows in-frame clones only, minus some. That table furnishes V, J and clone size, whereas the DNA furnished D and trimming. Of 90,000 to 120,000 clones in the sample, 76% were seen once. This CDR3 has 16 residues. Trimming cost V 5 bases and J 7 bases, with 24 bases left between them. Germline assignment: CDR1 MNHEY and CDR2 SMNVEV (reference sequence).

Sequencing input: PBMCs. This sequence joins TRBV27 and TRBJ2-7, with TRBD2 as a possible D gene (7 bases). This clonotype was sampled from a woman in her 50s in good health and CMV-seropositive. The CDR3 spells CASSAVRGGPGGEQYF. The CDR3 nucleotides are TGTGCCAGCAGTGCAGTCCGCGGGGGCCCCGGGGGAGAGCAGTACTTC.